There are a few counts of the clone carrying this T cell receptor beta chain. Antigen: not known. These data are taken from a study of blood T cells in healthy people across ages. Findings and limits, study-wide: Diversity was estimated from one million T cells, and these estimates were considered underestimates. Since the PBMCs were unsorted, naive and antigen-experienced cells could not be conclusively compared.

The CDR3 length is 13 residues. Trimming left V 7 bases short and J 0 bases short, with 11 bases between. Per germline, CDR1 DFQATT and CDR2 SNEGSKA (reference sequence). Next came a second PCR, run for roughly 6 to 11 cycles, which used a sample-barcoded 5' primer along with a J-beta primer mix. TCRdb recomputed calls from the 5' RACE reads with MiXCR, one row per CDR3 protein. The profile covers more than 650,000 distinct CDR3 sequences, with over 20% appearing a single time and around a fifth taken by the ten largest. The chain employs TRBV20-1 and TRBJ2-3; no reliable D call. The receptor's source is a man between 65 and 85 years old in good health. The specimen was blood. CDR3 sequence (DNA): TGCAGTGTGAAGGGCTCTAGCACAGATACGCAGTATTTT. It specifies CSVKGSSTDTQYF.